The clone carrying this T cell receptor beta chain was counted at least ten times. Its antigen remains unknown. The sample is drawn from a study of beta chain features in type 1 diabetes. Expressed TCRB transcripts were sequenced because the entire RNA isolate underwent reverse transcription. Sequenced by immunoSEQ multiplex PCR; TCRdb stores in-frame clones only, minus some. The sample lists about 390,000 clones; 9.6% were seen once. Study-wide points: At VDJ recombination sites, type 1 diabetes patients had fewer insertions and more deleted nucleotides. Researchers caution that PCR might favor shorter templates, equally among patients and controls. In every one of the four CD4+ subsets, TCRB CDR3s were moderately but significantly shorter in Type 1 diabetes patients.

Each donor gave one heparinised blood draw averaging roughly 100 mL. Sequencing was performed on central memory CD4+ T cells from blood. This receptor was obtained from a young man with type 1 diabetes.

CDR3 DNA sequence: TGTGCCAGCAGTCCGGACAGGAGCAATGAGCAGTTCTTC. It is translated as CASSPDRSNEQFF. The V and J genes are TRBV27 and TRBJ2-1; 7 positions agree with TRBD1. Trimming at V came to 5 bases and at J to 6 bases, leaving 4 bases not matched to a gene. Germline CDR1 MNHEY, CDR2 SMNVEV (reference sequence). This CDR3 is 13 amino acids long.